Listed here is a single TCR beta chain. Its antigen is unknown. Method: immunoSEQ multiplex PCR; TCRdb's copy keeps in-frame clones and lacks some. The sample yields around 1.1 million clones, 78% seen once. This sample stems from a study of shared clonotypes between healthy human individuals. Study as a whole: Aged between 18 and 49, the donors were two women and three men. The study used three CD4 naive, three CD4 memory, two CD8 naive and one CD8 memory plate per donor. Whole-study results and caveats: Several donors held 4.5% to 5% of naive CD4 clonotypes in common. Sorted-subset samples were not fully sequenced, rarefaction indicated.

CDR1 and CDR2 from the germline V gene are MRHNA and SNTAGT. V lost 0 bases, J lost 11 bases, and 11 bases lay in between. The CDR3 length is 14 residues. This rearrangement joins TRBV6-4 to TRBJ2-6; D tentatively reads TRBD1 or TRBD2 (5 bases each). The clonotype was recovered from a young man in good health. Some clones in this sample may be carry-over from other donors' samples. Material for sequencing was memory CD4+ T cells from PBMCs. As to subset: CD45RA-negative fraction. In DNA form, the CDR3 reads TGTGCCAGCAGTGACTCGCGTCAGGGAGACGTCCTGACTTTC. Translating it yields CASSDSRQGDVLTF.